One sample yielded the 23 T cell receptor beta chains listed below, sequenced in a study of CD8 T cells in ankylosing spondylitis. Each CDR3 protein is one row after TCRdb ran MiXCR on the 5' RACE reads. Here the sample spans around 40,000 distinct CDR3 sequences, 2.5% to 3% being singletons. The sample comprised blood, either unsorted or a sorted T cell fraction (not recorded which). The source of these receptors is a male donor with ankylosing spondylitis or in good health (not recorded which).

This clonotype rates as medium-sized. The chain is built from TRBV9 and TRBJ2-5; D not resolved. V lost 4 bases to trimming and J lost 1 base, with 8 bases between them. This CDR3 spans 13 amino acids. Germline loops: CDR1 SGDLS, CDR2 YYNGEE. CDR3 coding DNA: TGTGCCAGCAGCCGGACGGCCCAAGAGACCCAGTACTTC. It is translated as CASSRTAQETQYF.

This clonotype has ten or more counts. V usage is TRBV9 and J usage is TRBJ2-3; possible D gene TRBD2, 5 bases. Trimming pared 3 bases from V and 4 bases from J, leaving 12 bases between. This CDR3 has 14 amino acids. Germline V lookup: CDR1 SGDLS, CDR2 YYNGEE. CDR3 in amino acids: CASSAGEGSDTQYF. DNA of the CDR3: TGTGCCAGCAGCGCTGGCGAGGGATCAGATACGCAGTATTTT.

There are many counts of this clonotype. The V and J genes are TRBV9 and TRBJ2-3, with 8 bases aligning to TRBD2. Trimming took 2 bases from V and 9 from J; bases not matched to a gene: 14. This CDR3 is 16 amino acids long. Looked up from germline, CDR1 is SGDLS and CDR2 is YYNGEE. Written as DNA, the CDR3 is TGTGCCAGCAGCGTCGATAGCGGGGCCGTTCTTGCCACGCAGTATTTT. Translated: CASSVDSGAVLATQYF.

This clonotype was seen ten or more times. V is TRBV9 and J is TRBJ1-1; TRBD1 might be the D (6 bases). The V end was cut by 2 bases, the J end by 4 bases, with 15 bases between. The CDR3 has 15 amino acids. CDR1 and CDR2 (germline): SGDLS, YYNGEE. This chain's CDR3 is CASSVEGQLGTEAFF. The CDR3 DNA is TGTGCCAGCAGCGTCGAGGGACAATTGGGCACTGAAGCTTTCTTT.

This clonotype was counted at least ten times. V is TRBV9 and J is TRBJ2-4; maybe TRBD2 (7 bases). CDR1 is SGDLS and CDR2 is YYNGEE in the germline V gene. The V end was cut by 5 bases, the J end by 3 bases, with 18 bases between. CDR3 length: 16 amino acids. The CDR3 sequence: CASSPLGGGGKNIQYF. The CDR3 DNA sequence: TGTGCCAGCAGTCCTCTCGGGGGCGGGGGCAAAAACATTCAGTACTTC.

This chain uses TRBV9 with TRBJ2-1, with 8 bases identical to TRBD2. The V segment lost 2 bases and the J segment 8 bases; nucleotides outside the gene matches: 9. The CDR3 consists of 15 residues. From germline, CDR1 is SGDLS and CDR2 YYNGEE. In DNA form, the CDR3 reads TGTGCCAGCAGCGTTGGCCTGGGACTAGTTGATGAGCAGTTCTTC. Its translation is CASSVGLGLVDEQFF.

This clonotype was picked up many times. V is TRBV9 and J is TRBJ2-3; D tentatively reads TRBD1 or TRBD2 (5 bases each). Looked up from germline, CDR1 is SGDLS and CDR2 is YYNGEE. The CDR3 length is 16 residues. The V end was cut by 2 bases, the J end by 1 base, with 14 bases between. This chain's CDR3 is CASSVGTYSRTDTQYF. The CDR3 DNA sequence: TGTGCCAGCAGCGTGGGGACCTACTCGCGCACAGATACGCAGTATTTT.

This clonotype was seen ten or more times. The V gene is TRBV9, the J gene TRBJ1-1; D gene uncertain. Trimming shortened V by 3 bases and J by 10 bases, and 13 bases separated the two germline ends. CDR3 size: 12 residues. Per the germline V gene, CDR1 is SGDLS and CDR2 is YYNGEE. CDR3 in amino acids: CASSANVKRAFF. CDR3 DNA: TGTGCCAGCAGCGCCAACGTGAAACGAGCTTTCTTT.

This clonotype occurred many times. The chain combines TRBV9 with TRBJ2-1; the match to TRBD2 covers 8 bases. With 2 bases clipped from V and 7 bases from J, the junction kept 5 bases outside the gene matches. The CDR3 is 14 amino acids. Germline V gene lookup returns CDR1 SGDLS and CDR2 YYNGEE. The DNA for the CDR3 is TGTGCCAGCAGCGTTGGGACTAGTGGAAATGAGCAGTTCTTC. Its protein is CASSVGTSGNEQFF. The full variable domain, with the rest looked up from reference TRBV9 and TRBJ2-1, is DSGVTQTPKHLITATGQRVTLRCSPRSGDLSVYWYQQSLDQGLQFLIQYYNGEERAKGNILERFSAQQFPDLHSELNLSSLELGDSALYFCASSVGTSGNEQFFGPGTRLTVL.

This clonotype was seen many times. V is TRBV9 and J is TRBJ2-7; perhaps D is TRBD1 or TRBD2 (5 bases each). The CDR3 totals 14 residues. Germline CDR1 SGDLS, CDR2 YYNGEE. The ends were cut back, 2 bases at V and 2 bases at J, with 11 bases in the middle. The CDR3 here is CASSVRDQAYEQYF. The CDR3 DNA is TGTGCCAGCAGCGTCCGGGACCAAGCCTACGAGCAGTACTTC.

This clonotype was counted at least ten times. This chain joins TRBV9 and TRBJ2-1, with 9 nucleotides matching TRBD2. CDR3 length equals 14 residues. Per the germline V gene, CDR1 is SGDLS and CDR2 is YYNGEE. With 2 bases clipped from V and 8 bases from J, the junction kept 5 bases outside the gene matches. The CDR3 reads CASSVTGGRDEQFF. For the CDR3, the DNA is TGTGCCAGCAGCGTTACAGGCGGGAGGGATGAGCAGTTCTTC. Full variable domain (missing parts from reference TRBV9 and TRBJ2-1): DSGVTQTPKHLITATGQRVTLRCSPRSGDLSVYWYQQSLDQGLQFLIQYYNGEERAKGNILERFSAQQFPDLHSELNLSSLELGDSALYFCASSVTGGRDEQFFGPGTRLTVL.

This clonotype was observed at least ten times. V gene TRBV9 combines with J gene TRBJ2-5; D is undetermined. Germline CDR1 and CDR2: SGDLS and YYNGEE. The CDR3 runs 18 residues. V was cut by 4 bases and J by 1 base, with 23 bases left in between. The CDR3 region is CASSPHPAETHFQETQYF. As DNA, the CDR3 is TGTGCCAGCAGCCCCCATCCGGCGGAAACGCACTTCCAAGAGACCCAGTACTTC.

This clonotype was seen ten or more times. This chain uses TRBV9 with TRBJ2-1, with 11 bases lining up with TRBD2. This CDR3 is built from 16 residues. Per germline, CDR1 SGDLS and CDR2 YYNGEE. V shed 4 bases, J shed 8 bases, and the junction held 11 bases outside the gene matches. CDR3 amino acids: CASSRKLAGVWDEQFF. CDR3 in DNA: TGTGCCAGCAGCCGCAAACTAGCGGGAGTATGGGATGAGCAGTTCTTC.

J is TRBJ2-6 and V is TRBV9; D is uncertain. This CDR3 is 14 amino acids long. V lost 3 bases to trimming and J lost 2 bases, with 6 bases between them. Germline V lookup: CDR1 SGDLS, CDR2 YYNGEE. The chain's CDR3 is CASSDTAGANVLTF. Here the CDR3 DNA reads TGTGCCAGCAGCGACACCGCTGGGGCCAACGTCCTGACTTTC.

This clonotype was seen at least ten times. CDR3 loop: CASSGQLGQTDTQYF. The CDR3 DNA reads as TGTGCCAGCAGCGGGCAACTTGGACAGACAGATACGCAGTATTTT. The chain uses TRBV9 and TRBJ2-3; D might be TRBD1 (6 bases). The length of the CDR3 is 15 residues. With 3 bases removed from V and 3 bases from J, the gap between germline ends came to 14 bases. In germline, CDR1 is SGDLS, CDR2 YYNGEE.

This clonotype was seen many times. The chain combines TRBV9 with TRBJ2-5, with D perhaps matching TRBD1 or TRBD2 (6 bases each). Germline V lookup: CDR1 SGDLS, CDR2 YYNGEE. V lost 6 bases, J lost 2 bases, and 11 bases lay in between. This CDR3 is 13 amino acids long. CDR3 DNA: TGTGCCAGCAACCGAGGGGGGCAAGAGACCCAGTACTTC. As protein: CASNRGGQETQYF.

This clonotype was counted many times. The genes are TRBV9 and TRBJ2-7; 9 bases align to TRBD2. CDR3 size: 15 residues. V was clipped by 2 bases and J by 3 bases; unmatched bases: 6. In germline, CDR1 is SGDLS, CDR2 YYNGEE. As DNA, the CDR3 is TGTGCCAGCAGCGTTGCTAGCGGGACTCACTACGAGCAGTACTTC. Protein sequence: CASSVASGTHYEQYF.

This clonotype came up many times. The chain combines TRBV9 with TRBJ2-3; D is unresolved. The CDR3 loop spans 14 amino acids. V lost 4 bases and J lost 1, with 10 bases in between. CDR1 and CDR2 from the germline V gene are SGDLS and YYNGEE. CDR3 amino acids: CASSFGRGTDTQYF. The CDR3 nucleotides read TGTGCCAGCAGCTTCGGTCGGGGCACAGATACGCAGTATTTT.

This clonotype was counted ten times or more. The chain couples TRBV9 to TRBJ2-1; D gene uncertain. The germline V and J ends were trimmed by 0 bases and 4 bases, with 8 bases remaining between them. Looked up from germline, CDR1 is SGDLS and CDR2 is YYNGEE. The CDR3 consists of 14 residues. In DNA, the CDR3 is TGTGCCAGCAGCGTAGGCCCCGGGTACAATGAGCAGTTCTTC. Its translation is CASSVGPGYNEQFF.

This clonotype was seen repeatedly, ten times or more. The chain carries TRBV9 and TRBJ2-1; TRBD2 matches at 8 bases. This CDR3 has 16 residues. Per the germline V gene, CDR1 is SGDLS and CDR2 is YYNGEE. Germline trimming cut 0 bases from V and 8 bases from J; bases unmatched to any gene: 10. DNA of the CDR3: TGTGCCAGCAGCGTAGGAGATAGCGGGGCTTGGGATGAGCAGTTCTTC. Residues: CASSVGDSGAWDEQFF.

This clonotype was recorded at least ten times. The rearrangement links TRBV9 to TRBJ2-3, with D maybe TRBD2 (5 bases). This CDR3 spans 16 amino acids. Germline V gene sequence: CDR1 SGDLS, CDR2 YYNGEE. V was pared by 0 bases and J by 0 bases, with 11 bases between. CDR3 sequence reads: CASSVERTRSTDTQYF. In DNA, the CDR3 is TGTGCCAGCAGCGTAGAAAGGACTCGTAGCACAGATACGCAGTATTTT.

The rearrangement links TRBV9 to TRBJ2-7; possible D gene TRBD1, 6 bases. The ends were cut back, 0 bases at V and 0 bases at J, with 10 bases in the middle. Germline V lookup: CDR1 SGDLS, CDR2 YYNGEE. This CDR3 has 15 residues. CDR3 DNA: TGTGCCAGCAGCGTAGAAAGGGGGAGCTCCTACGAGCAGTACTTC. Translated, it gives CASSVERGSSYEQYF.

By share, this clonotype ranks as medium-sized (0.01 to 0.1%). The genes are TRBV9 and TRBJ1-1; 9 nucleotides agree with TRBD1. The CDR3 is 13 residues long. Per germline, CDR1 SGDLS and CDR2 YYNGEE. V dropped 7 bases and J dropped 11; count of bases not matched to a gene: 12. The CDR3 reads CASAPGQGVNAFF. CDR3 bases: TGTGCCAGCGCGCCGGGACAGGGCGTGAATGCTTTCTTT.